This TCR beta chain originates from a study of cytomegalovirus exposure and HLA in healthy donors. Remarks on this clone: Its specificity is not known.

The CDR3 consists of 11 residues. The V gene lost 7 bases and the J gene lost 6 bases, with 10 bases spanning the gap. The germline gives CDR1 SQVTM, CDR2 ANQGSEA. Primers for the PCR totalled 60 Vbeta and 13 Jbeta. Data came from immunoSEQ multiplex PCR; TCRdb stores just in-frame clones and leaves some out. This table holds some 98,000 clones, about 70% found once. General study findings and limits: It was confirmed in vitro that a few of the CMV-associated chains were specific for CMV antigens. In a later analysis, DRB1 alleles had the most associated TCRs; HLA-C alleles the fewest. Later on, an analysis found that several of the most significant clusters appeared to be linked to common viral pathogens, which included parvovirus B19.

Sample: PBMCs. The V gene is TRBV29-1, the J gene TRBJ2-1; D possibly corresponds to TRBD1 (5 bases). The sequence came from a human donor in good health. CDR3 loop: CSEGFFNEQFF. CDR3 coding DNA: TGCAGCGAGGGGTTTTTCAATGAGCAGTTCTTC.